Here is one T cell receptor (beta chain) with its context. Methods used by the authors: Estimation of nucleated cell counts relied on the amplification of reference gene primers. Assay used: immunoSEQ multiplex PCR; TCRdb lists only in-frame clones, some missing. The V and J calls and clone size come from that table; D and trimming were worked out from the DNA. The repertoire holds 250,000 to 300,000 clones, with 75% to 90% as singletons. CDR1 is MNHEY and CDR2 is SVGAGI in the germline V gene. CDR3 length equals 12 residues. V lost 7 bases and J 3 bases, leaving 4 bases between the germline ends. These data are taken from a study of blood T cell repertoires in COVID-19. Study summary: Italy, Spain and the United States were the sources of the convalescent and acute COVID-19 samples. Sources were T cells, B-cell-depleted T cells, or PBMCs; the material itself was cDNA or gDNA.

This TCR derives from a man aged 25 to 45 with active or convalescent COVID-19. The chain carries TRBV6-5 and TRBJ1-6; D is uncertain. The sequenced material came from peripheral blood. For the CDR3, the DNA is TGTGCCAGCACCAACTATAATTCACCCCTCCACTTT. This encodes CASTNYNSPLHF.